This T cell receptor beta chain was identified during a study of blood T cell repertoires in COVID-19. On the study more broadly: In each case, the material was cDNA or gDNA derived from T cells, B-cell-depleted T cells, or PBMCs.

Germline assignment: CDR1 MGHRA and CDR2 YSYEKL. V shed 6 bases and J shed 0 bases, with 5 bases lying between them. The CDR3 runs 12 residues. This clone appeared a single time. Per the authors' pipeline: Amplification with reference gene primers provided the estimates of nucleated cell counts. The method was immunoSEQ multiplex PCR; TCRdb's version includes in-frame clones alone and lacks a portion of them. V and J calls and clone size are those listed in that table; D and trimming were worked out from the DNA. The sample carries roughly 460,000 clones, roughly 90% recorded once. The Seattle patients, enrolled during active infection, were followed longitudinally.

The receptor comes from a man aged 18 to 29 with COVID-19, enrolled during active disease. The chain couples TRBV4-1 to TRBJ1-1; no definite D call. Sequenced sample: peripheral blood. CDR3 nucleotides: TGCGCCAGCAGTAACATGAACACTGAAGCTTTCTTT. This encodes CASSNMNTEAFF.